The 10 T cell receptor beta chains presented below share a single source sample, sequenced in a study of CD8 T cells in Susac syndrome. cDNA came from approximately 0.5 to 1 ug RNA primed by random hexamers. TCRdb reprocessed the immunoSEQ multiplex PCR reads with MiXCR, giving one entry per CDR3 protein. This sample has approximately 100,000 distinct CDR3 sequences, with around 90% found just once. The sequencing sample was made of CD4+ T cells from PBMCs. Every receptor here comes from a human donor in good health.

This clonotype was counted only a few times. The rearrangement joins TRBV7-8 to TRBJ2-7; 8 bases fit TRBD2. V was clipped by 6 bases and J by 6 bases; unmatched bases: 4. Germline CDR1 reads SGHVS; CDR2 reads FQNEAQ. This CDR3 has 12 amino acids. In DNA form, the CDR3 reads TGTGCCAGCAGGCCGGGGGGGCTCGAGCAGTACTTC. Translating it yields CASRPGGLEQYF.

The chain links TRBV3-1 to TRBJ2-3; the match to TRBD2 covers 13 bases. V shed 1 base and J 0 bases; nucleotides not matched to a gene: 4. This CDR3 contains 18 residues. CDR1 LGHDT and CDR2 YNNKEL come from the germline V gene (reference sequence). The CDR3 DNA reads TGTGCCAGCAGCCAAGCAGGGACTAGCGGGATTAGCACAGATACGCAGTATTTT. It specifies CASSQAGTSGISTDTQYF.

The V call is TRBV7-9, the J call TRBJ1-2, with D perhaps matching TRBD1 (6 bases). V dropped 5 bases and J dropped 4 bases, with 20 bases sitting between them. Per the germline V gene, CDR1 is SEHNR and CDR2 is FQNEAQ (reference sequence). This CDR3 has 16 amino acids. Here the CDR3 DNA reads TGTGCCAGCAGCGGTACCGGACAGAGATTAACCTATGGCTACACCTTC. It translates to CASSGTGQRLTYGYTF.

This clonotype was observed a few times. The gene calls are TRBV7-2 and TRBJ2-5, with 11 bases that match TRBD2. The CDR3 consists of 14 residues. CDR1 and CDR2 from the germline V gene are SGHTA and FQGNSA. V dropped 6 bases and J dropped 2; count of bases not matched to a gene: 2. This CDR3 reads CASRLAGVQETQYF. Written as DNA, the CDR3 is TGTGCCAGCAGACTAGCGGGGGTTCAAGAGACCCAGTACTTC.

The gene calls are TRBV11-2 and TRBJ2-1, with 10 bases that match TRBD2. The CDR3 sequence is 20 residues long. The germline gives CDR1 SGHAT, CDR2 FQNNGV. V was clipped by 5 bases and J by 2 bases; unmatched bases: 18. Here the CDR3 DNA reads TGTGCCAGCAGCATACCCAGCGGGGGGGCGAGGGGGGGCACCTACAATGAGCAGTTCTTC. Its protein product is CASSIPSGGARGGTYNEQFF. The full variable domain, with the rest looked up from reference TRBV11-2 and TRBJ2-1, is EAGVAQSPRYKIIEKRQSVAFWCNPISGHATLYWYQQILGQGPKLLIQFQNNGVVDDSQLPKDRFSAERLKGVDSTLKIQPAKLEDSAVYLCASSIPSGGARGGTYNEQFFGPGTRLTVL.

The CDR3 is CSARDLSSTDTQYF. DNA of the CDR3: TGCAGTGCTAGAGATCTCAGCAGCACAGATACGCAGTATTTT. The rearrangement links TRBV20-1 to TRBJ2-3; D is unresolved. This CDR3 region has 14 residues. V shed 0 bases and J shed 0 bases, with 7 bases lying between them. CDR1 is DFQATT, CDR2 SNEGSKA, per germline (reference sequence).

The genes are TRBV2 and TRBJ2-7; unclear D gene. Trimming shortened V by 3 bases and J by 2 bases, and 14 bases separated the two germline ends. The CDR3 loop spans 15 amino acids. Per germline, CDR1 SNHLY and CDR2 FYNNEI. The CDR3 protein is CASSDWEGPTYEQYF. The CDR3 nucleotides read TGTGCCAGCAGTGATTGGGAAGGACCCACCTACGAGCAGTACTTC.

This sequence joins TRBV28 and TRBJ2-5; D remains unclear. CDR3 length: 14 residues. Trimming pared 4 bases from V and 5 bases from J, leaving 14 bases between. Germline V gene sequence: CDR1 MDHEN, CDR2 SYDVKM. The DNA of the CDR3 is TGTGCCAGCAGTTCTACGGGCCATACGGAGACCCAGTACTTC. Translation gives CASSSTGHTETQYF.

The chain recombines TRBV9 with TRBJ2-3, with no clear D. The CDR3 consists of 15 residues. In germline, CDR1 is SGDLS, CDR2 YYNGEE. Trimming left V 0 bases short and J 5 bases short, with 13 bases between. The CDR3 loop reads CASSVATRWGDTQYF. In DNA form, the CDR3 reads TGTGCCAGCAGCGTAGCGACACGGTGGGGAGATACGCAGTATTTT.

The CDR3 coding sequence is TGTGCCAGCAGCTTTTCAAACAATGAGCAGTTCTTC. Translating it yields CASSFSNNEQFF. V and J are TRBV7-8 and TRBJ2-1; D is uncertain. The germline V gene encodes CDR1 SGHVS and CDR2 FQNEAQ. The CDR3 is 12 amino acids. Trimming took 3 bases from V and 5 from J, leaving 5 bases between them. The full variable domain, its missing parts supplied by reference TRBV7-8 and TRBJ2-1, is GAGVSQSPRYKVAKRGQDVALRCDPISGHVSLFWYQQALGQGPEFLTYFQNEAQLDKSGLPSDRFFAERPEGSVSTLKIQRTQQEDSAVYLCASSFSNNEQFFGPGTRLTVL.